Each of the 20 T cell receptor beta chains below was sequenced from the same sample in a study of blood T cell repertoires in COVID-19. Clones were read by immunoSEQ multiplex PCR, and TCRdb kept only the in-frame ones, dropping some. The repertoire holds under 300,000 clones, with roughly 83% as singletons. Sample: peripheral blood. These receptors came from a man aged 55 to 69 who had recovered from COVID-19.

This clone was counted once. The chain uses TRBV7-2 and TRBJ2-5, with unresolved D. The V and J ends lost 5 bases and 5 bases respectively, with 18 bases between them. This CDR3 has 15 residues. CDR1 is SGHTA, CDR2 FQGNSA, per germline. DNA of the CDR3: TGTGCCAGCAGCCCCACGGTCCTGTCCCGGGAGACCCAGTACTTC. This encodes CASSPTVLSRETQYF.

The gene calls are TRBV3-1 (or the pseudogene TRBV3-2) and TRBJ2-7, with 10 nucleotides matching TRBD2. The CDR3 loop spans 16 amino acids. With V trimmed by 4 bases and J by 0 bases, 6 bases remained unmatched. Germline CDR1 is LGHDT and CDR2 is YNNKEL (reference sequence). The chain's CDR3 is CASSLSGTSVSYEQYF. CDR3 nucleotide sequence: TGTGCCAGCAGCCTCAGTGGGACTAGCGTCTCCTACGAGCAGTACTTC.

The V and J genes are TRBV14 and TRBJ2-7; TRBD2 aligns across 8 bases. Germline V gene lookup returns CDR1 SGHDN and CDR2 FVKESK. J was trimmed by 6 bases and V by 3 bases; bases with no gene match: 10. The CDR3 has 15 residues. The DNA for the CDR3 is TGTGCCAGCAGCCAGGAACCGGGACTAGTGCGCGAGCAGTACTTC. Its translation: CASSQEPGLVREQYF.

The rearrangement links TRBV2 to TRBJ1-2; a weak D match, TRBD1 (6 bases). The CDR3 totals 13 residues. Germline V gene lookup returns CDR1 SNHLY and CDR2 FYNNEI. Trimming removed 6 bases at V and 0 bases at J, with 8 bases between. The CDR3 nucleotides are TGTGCCAGCAGAACAGGGTCTAACTATGGCTACACCTTC. Translation: CASRTGSNYGYTF.

The rearrangement joins TRBV2 to TRBJ2-7, with 7 positions matching TRBD1. With V trimmed by 7 bases and J by 3 bases, 18 bases remained unmatched. Germline V gives CDR1 SNHLY, CDR2 FYNNEI. This CDR3 has 17 residues. CDR3 DNA: TGTGCCAGCACCAAACCCCCCGGGACAGAGATTAACTACGAGCAGTACTTC. This codes for CASTKPPGTEINYEQYF.

The chain is built from TRBV12-3 or TRBV12-4 and TRBJ2-2; no firm D call. V was cut by 6 bases and J by 4 bases, with 9 bases left in between. The CDR3 sequence is 13 residues long. CDR3 nucleotide sequence: TGTGCCAGCAGCCTCCGTGTCACCGGGGAGCTGTTTTTT. This sequence encodes CASSLRVTGELFF.

The gene calls are TRBV24-1 and TRBJ2-3, with D hard to call. In germline, CDR1 is KGHDR, CDR2 SFDVKD. V lost 5 bases and J lost 1, with 6 bases in between. The CDR3 loop spans 13 amino acids. CDR3 loop: CATSAPGTDTQYF. The CDR3 coding sequence is TGTGCCACCAGTGCCCCAGGCACAGATACGCAGTATTTT.

V usage is TRBV7-9 and J usage is TRBJ1-4, with TRBD1 matching 7 bases. J lost 7 bases, V lost 2 bases, and 7 bases had no gene match. Germline V gene sequence: CDR1 SEHNR, CDR2 FQNEAQ (reference sequence). The CDR3 is 15 amino acids. CDR3 amino acids: CASSLTGTEGEKLFF. CDR3 DNA: TGTGCCAGCAGCTTAACCGGGACAGAGGGTGAAAAACTGTTTTTT.

The chain carries TRBV27 and TRBJ2-7; 7 bases align to TRBD2. Looked up from germline, CDR1 is MNHEY and CDR2 is SMNVEV (reference sequence). The CDR3 loop spans 13 amino acids. Trimming took 6 bases from V and 5 from J; bases not matched to a gene: 7. The CDR3 DNA reads as TGTGCCAGCAGGGACGTCGCGGGGGACGAGCAGTACTTC. As protein: CASRDVAGDEQYF.

The chain is built from TRBV7-2 and TRBJ2-1; 8 bases are a match to TRBD1. This CDR3 region has 14 residues. Germline CDR1 is SGHTA and CDR2 is FQGNSA. Losses at the gene ends were 5 bases for V and 4 bases for J; bases not matched to a gene: 4. CDR3 in amino acids: CASSQRTGYNEQFF. In nucleotides, the CDR3 is TGTGCCAGCAGCCAACGGACAGGGTACAATGAGCAGTTCTTC. The whole variable domain, remainder taken from reference TRBV7-2 and TRBJ2-1, is GAGVSQSPSNKVTEKGKDVELRCDPISGHTALYWYRQSLGQGLEFLIYFQGNSAPDKSGLPSDRFSAERTGGSVSTLTIQRTQQEDSAVYLCASSQRTGYNEQFFGPGTRLTVL.

The chain couples TRBV25-1 to TRBJ2-7, with 9 positions matching TRBD2. Unmatched junction bases numbered 13, after V lost 8 bases and J lost 8 bases. Germline V gene sequence: CDR1 MGHDK, CDR2 SYGVNS. The CDR3 is 14 amino acids. The CDR3 bases are TGTGCCAGCCGAGGAGCGGGAGGACAGGCTCAGCAGTACTTC. Protein sequence: CASRGAGGQAQQYF.

This sequence joins TRBV2 and TRBJ2-5; TRBD2 matches at 8 bases. Germline CDR1 and CDR2: SNHLY and FYNNEI. With 4 bases clipped from V and 1 base from J, the junction kept 5 bases outside the gene matches. The CDR3 extends over 15 amino acids. The DNA for the CDR3 is TGTGCCAGCAGTGCCGACGGGAGGGCCCAAGAGACCCAGTACTTC. This sequence encodes CASSADGRAQETQYF. Full variable domain (rest looked up from reference TRBV2 and TRBJ2-5): EPEVTQTPSHQVTQMGQEVILRCVPISNHLYFYWYRQILGQKVEFLVSFYNNEISEKSEIFDDQFSVERPDGSNFTLKIRSTKLEDSAMYFCASSADGRAQETQYFGPGTRLLVL.

The chain carries TRBV10-1 and TRBJ2-7, with 8 bases aligning to TRBD1. Germline CDR1 and CDR2: WNHNN and SYGVQD (reference sequence). The CDR3 is 15 residues long. V dropped 6 bases and J dropped 4; count of bases not matched to a gene: 11. CDR3 in amino acids: CASREARTGRYEQYF. The CDR3 coding sequence is TGCGCCAGCAGGGAAGCGAGGACAGGGAGATACGAGCAGTACTTC.

The rearrangement uses TRBV7-6 and TRBJ2-2, with a possible D match to TRBD1 (5 bases). The CDR3 loop spans 15 amino acids. V dropped 6 bases and J dropped 6 bases, with 17 bases sitting between them. The germline gives CDR1 SGHVS, CDR2 FNYEAQ. CDR3 sequence reads: CASRGAPGWSGELFF. CDR3 DNA: TGTGCCAGCAGAGGGGCCCCCGGGTGGTCCGGGGAGCTGTTTTTT.

This chain uses TRBV18 with TRBJ2-1; TRBD2 matches at 10 bases. This CDR3 comprises 17 residues. The V segment lost 6 bases and the J segment 4 bases; nucleotides outside the gene matches: 12. Germline CDR1 and CDR2: KGHSH and LQKENI. The chain's CDR3 is CASSPKSGGARYNEQFF. DNA for the CDR3: TGTGCCAGCTCCCCAAAAAGCGGGGGGGCCCGTTACAATGAGCAGTTCTTC.

The V and J genes are TRBV18 and TRBJ2-2, with TRBD2 identical over 13 bases. J was trimmed by 0 bases and V by 3 bases; bases with no gene match: 4. The germline CDR1 and CDR2 sequences are KGHSH and LQKENI. This CDR3 is built from 18 residues. The CDR3 reads CASSPTGTSGANTGELFF. Written as DNA, the CDR3 is TGTGCCAGCTCACCGACCGGGACTAGCGGGGCGAACACCGGGGAGCTGTTTTTT.

The chain recombines TRBV9 with TRBJ1-1; TRBD1 aligns across 7 bases. The CDR3 has 16 amino acids. Per germline, CDR1 SGDLS and CDR2 YYNGEE. V trimming: 0 bases; J trimming: 1 base; junction bases outside the gene matches: 6. The CDR3 bases are TGTGCCAGCAGCGTAGAGACAGGGATGGGGAACACTGAAGCTTTCTTT. Amino acid sequence: CASSVETGMGNTEAFF.

This rearrangement joins TRBV10-3 to TRBJ1-2; 8 bases fit TRBD1. The germline gives CDR1 ENHRY, CDR2 SYGVKD. The CDR3 totals 12 residues. The V gene end was trimmed by 7 bases and the J gene end by 5 bases; junction bases not matched to a gene: 3. The CDR3 DNA is TGTGCCATCACAGACAGGGGTTATGGCTACACCTTC. This gives the protein CAITDRGYGYTF.

About this clone itself: One end of the junction varies from germline; a read error may be responsible. The chain employs TRBV19 and TRBJ2-1; tentatively, D is TRBD1 (5 bases). Germline V gene sequence: CDR1 LNHDA, CDR2 SQIVND (reference sequence). The CDR3 runs to 12 residues. CDR3: CASSITGLPALF. DNA for the CDR3: TGTGCCAGTAGTATTACAGGCCTTCCCGCCCTCTTC.

The CDR3 is CASSLMTGWYEQYF. The CDR3 bases are TGTGCCAGCAGCTTGATGACAGGGTGGTACGAGCAGTACTTC. This chain joins TRBV5-8 and TRBJ2-7, with TRBD1 matching over 7 bases. Germline CDR1 SGHTS, CDR2 YDEGEE. The V and J ends lost 1 base and 4 bases, in that order; junction bases with no gene match: 5. There are 14 residues in the CDR3.